The present T cell receptor beta chain was sequenced within a study of neoadjuvant nivolumab and ipilimumab in lung cancer. Study details: Nivolumab 3 mg/kg was given days 1, 15 and 29, plus ipilimumab 1 mg/kg day 1 in combination. Study-level results: Blood richness before therapy tracked richness in tumors resected after neoadjuvant therapy. From pretherapy to surgery, tumor richness and clonality rose with dual therapy. Resected tumors had greater TCR richness and clonality than uninvolved lung.

Comments on this clone: Its antigen is unknown.

TCRdb keeps only in-frame clones here, not all; method: immunoSEQ multiplex PCR. The table includes over a thousand clones, about 82% detected once. Germline loops: CDR1 SGHRS, CDR2 YFSETQ. CDR3 length: 14 residues. V was cut by 1 base and J by 0 bases, with 6 bases left in between. Sequenced here: adjacent normal lung tissue, sampled after neoadjuvant nivolumab, alone or with ipilimumab, at or shortly before surgery. This rearrangement joins TRBV5-1 to TRBJ2-3; D is uncertain. This TCR was recovered from an adult with non-small cell lung cancer. CDR3 amino acids: CASSLFPSTDTQYF. CDR3 sequence (DNA): TGCGCCAGCAGCTTGTTTCCCAGCACAGATACGCAGTATTTT.